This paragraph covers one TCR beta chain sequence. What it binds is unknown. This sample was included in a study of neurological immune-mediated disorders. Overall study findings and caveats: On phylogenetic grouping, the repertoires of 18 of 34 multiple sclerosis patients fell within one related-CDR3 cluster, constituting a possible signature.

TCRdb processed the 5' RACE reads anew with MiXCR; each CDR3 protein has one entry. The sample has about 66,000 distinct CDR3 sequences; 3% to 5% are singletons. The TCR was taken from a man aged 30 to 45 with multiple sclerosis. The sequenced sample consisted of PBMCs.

For the CDR3, the DNA is TGCAGCGTTGAAAATACTGGAAAACTGTTTTTT. This encodes CSVENTGKLFF. The chain joins TRBV29-1 to TRBJ1-4; no clear D gene. The CDR3 is 11 residues long. V was pared by 2 bases and J by 10 bases, with 8 bases between. Per germline, CDR1 SQVTM and CDR2 ANQGSEA.